Listed below are T cell receptor beta chains from one sample, sequenced in a study of T cell responses to AZD1222 COVID-19 vaccine. Assay: immunoSEQ multiplex PCR; the TCRdb copy retains only in-frame clones and omits some. The data hold about 130,000 clones, with about 87% observed a single time. The sequenced sample was peripheral blood, obtained on day 0 of AZD1222 vaccination. The receptors were gathered from an adult in good health. Each CDR3 is given with its conserved first and last residue. A D gene is named only where the DNA matches it firmly. The size field is filled for only some rows; it gives once, few, many or a size class.

d_gene: TRBD1
abundance: .
v_gene: TRBV4-2
j_gene: TRBJ1-6
CDR3nt: TGTGCCAGCAGCCAAGGGGACAGGGTAGAGCCGGGGAATTCACCCCTCCACTTT
CDR3aa: CASSQGDRVEPGNSPLHF

d_gene: TRBD1
abundance: .
v_gene: TRBV7-3
j_gene: TRBJ2-1
CDR3nt: TGTGCCAGCAGCTTACTACAGGGGCGCAACAATGAGCAGTTCTTC
CDR3aa: CASSLLQGRNNEQFF

d_gene: TRBD1
abundance: .
v_gene: TRBV18
j_gene: TRBJ1-1
CDR3nt: TGTGCCAGCTCACCGCTGGGACAGGGGGAGGCTGAAGCTTTCTTT
CDR3aa: CASSPLGQGEAEAFF

d_gene: TRBD1
abundance: .
v_gene: TRBV13
j_gene: TRBJ2-2
CDR3nt: TGTGCCAGCAGCTCTCGACAGGGGGCGAGCACCGGGGAGCTGTTTTTT
CDR3aa: CASSSRQGASTGELFF

d_gene: .
abundance: .
v_gene: TRBV21-1
j_gene: TRBJ2-3
CDR3nt: TGTGCCAGCAGTCCAACTGGTAGCAGGGAGATCACAGATACGCAGTATTTT
CDR3aa: CASSPTGSREITDTQYF

d_gene: .
abundance: .
v_gene: TRBV5-6
j_gene: TRBJ1-2
CDR3nt: TGTGCCAGCAGCTTTTACAGTAACTATGGCTACACCTTC
CDR3aa: CASSFYSNYGYTF

d_gene: .
abundance: .
v_gene: TRBV5-5
j_gene: TRBJ2-1
CDR3nt: TGTGCCAGCAGCTTGGTGGGTAGTGAGAGAAACAATGAGCAGTTCTTC
CDR3aa: CASSLVGSERNNEQFF

d_gene: TRBD2
abundance: once
v_gene: TRBV6-5
j_gene: TRBJ2-7
CDR3nt: TGTGCCAGCAGTTCACCCCTAGCGGGGCCCCCCTACGAGCAGTACTTC
CDR3aa: CASSSPLAGPPYEQYF

d_gene: .
abundance: .
v_gene: TRBV18
j_gene: TRBJ1-2
CDR3nt: TGTGCCAGCTCACCGAGGCCCCTCGGTGGCTACACCTTC
CDR3aa: CASSPRPLGGYTF

d_gene: .
abundance: .
v_gene: TRBV7-9
j_gene: TRBJ2-1
CDR3nt: TGTGCCAGCGGGATGAATGAGCAGTTCTTC
CDR3aa: CASGMNEQFF

d_gene: .
abundance: .
v_gene: TRBV27
j_gene: TRBJ2-5
CDR3nt: TGTGCCACCGGACGGCTGACAACCCAGTACTTC
CDR3aa: CATGRLTTQYF

d_gene: TRBD1
abundance: .
v_gene: TRBV6-2/TRBV6-3
j_gene: TRBJ1-1
CDR3nt: TGTGCCAGCAGTTACCCCACCGGGCAGGGGGCCGCTGAAGCTTTCTTT
CDR3aa: CASSYPTGQGAAEAFF

d_gene: TRBD2
abundance: .
v_gene: TRBV27
j_gene: TRBJ2-7
CDR3nt: TGTGCCAGCAGTTTAGCGGGAGGGCCCAACGAGCAGTACTTC
CDR3aa: CASSLAGGPNEQYF

d_gene: TRBD2
abundance: .
v_gene: TRBV3-1/TRBV3-2
j_gene: TRBJ2-5
CDR3nt: TGTGCCAGCAGCCAAGAGGTAGCGGGAGGACAGACCCAGTACTTC
CDR3aa: CASSQEVAGGQTQYF

d_gene: TRBD1
abundance: .
v_gene: TRBV24-1
j_gene: TRBJ1-4
CDR3nt: TGTGCCACCAGTGATTGGACAGGTCTGGAACTGTTTTTT
CDR3aa: CATSDWTGLELFF

d_gene: TRBD2
abundance: .
v_gene: TRBV4-1
j_gene: TRBJ2-1
CDR3nt: TGCGCCAGCAGCCAAGATGCGGCTAGCGGGGGCCTCCTATCGTTCTTC
CDR3aa: CASSQDAASGGLLSFF

d_gene: TRBD1
abundance: .
v_gene: TRBV11-3
j_gene: TRBJ1-1
CDR3nt: TGTGCCAGCAGCTTAGCGGACAGGGAAGACACTGAAGCTTTCTTT
CDR3aa: CASSLADREDTEAFF

d_gene: .
abundance: .
v_gene: TRBV11-3
j_gene: TRBJ2-7
CDR3nt: TGTGCCAGCAGCTTCTTGGGGAAAGGGTACGAGCAGTACTTC
CDR3aa: CASSFLGKGYEQYF

d_gene: .
abundance: .
v_gene: TRBV4-1
j_gene: TRBJ1-4
CDR3nt: TGCGCCAGCAGCCAAGATAGAGGGAAACTGTTTTTT
CDR3aa: CASSQDRGKLFF

d_gene: .
abundance: .
v_gene: TRBV5-6
j_gene: TRBJ1-2
CDR3nt: TGTGCCAGCAGCTGGTCCGGGGGCTATGATGGCTACACCTTC
CDR3aa: CASSWSGGYDGYTF

d_gene: .
abundance: .
v_gene: TRBV11-3
j_gene: TRBJ1-1
CDR3nt: TGTGCCAGCAGCCGCAGGGGCGTTAACACTGAAGCTTTCTTT
CDR3aa: CASSRRGVNTEAFF

d_gene: .
abundance: .
v_gene: TRBV6-1
j_gene: TRBJ1-3
CDR3nt: TGTGCCAGCAGTGACCCGGCAAGGGGGGCATACACCATATATTTT
CDR3aa: CASSDPARGAYTIYF

d_gene: .
abundance: .
v_gene: TRBV6-5
j_gene: TRBJ2-2
CDR3nt: TGTGCCAGCAGTTACAGCCTGAAGAACACCGGGGAGCTGTTTTTT
CDR3aa: CASSYSLKNTGELFF

d_gene: TRBD1
abundance: .
v_gene: TRBV14
j_gene: TRBJ1-2
CDR3nt: TGTGCCAGCAGCCAAACCAGACAGGGTAACTATGGCTACACCTTC
CDR3aa: CASSQTRQGNYGYTF

d_gene: .
abundance: .
v_gene: TRBV19
j_gene: TRBJ1-2
CDR3nt: TGTGCCAGTAAAGAGGGAGTCGACTATGGCTACACCTTC
CDR3aa: CASKEGVDYGYTF